The TCR beta chain described here comes from a study of long-term antiretroviral therapy in people with HIV. Study details: The study's earliest collections predate the 2015 immediate-ART recommendation by about a decade.

Per the germline V gene, CDR1 is SEHNR and CDR2 is FQNEAQ (reference sequence). The CDR3 runs to 15 residues. V was clipped by 6 bases and J by 2 bases; unmatched bases: 8. This clone occurred once. This was the immunoSEQ v3.0 assay at survey level. Sequencing was designed to cover roughly 35,000-55,000 T-cell genomes in each sample. TCRdb's copy holds only in-frame clones and misses some; the assay was immunoSEQ multiplex PCR. The top ten hold about 20% of the sample, which has tens of thousands of clones, approximately 80% seen once. The material was unsorted PBMCs, obtained 0.1 years before starting antiretroviral therapy. The chain is built from TRBV7-9 and TRBJ2-7, with 9 positions matching TRBD1. This sequence originates from a man aged 18 to 35 with HIV. The CDR3: CASSPPTGGPYEQYF. The CDR3 region has the DNA TGTGCCAGCAGTCCACCGACAGGGGGACCCTACGAGCAGTACTTC.